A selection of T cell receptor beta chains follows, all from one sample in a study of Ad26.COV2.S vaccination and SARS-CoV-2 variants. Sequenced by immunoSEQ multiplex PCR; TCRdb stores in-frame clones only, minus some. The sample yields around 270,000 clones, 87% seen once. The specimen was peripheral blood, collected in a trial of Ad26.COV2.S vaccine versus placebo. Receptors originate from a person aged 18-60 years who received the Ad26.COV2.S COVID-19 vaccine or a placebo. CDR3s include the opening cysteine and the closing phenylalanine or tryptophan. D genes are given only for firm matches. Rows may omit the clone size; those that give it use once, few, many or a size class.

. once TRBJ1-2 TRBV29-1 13 CSTRDPADYGYTF
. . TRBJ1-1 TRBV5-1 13 CASSLVGETEAFF
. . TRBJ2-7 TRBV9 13 CASSVAQGHEQYF
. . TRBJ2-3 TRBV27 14 CASSLISFTDTQYF
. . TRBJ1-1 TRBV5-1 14 CASSFAAGNTEAFF
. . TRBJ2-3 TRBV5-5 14 CASSLPLSTDTQYF
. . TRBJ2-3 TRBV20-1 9 CSDRDTQYF
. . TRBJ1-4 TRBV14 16 CASSQVAGHLNEKLFF
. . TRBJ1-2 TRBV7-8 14 CASSLGQNNYGYTF
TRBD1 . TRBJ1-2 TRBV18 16 CASSPLGRNRGHGYTF
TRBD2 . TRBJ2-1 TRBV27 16 CASSVVAGGPPNEQFF
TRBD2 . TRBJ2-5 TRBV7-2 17 CASRGTITSGPQETQYF
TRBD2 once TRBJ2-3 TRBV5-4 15 CASSLTSAFTDTQYF
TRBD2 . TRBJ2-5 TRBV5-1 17 CASSSSRAGGLRETQYF
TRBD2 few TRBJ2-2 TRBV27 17 CASSLLAGGPYAGELFF
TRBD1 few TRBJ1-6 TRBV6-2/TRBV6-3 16 CASSLVDRADNSPLHF
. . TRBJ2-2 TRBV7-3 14 CASSTTLNTGELFF
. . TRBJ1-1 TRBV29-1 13 CSVQGRSNTEAFF
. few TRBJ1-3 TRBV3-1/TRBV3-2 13 CASSFDYKNTIYF
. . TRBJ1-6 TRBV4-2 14 CASSQALYNSPLHF
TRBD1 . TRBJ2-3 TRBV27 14 CASKEGAHTDTQYF
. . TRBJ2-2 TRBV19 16 CASSISPYGNTGELFF
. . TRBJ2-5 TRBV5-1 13 CASSLANWETQYF
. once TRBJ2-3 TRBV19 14 CASSSLLSTDTQYF
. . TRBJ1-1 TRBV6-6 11 CASNIRLEAFF
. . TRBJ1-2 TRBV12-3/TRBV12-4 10 CASKGYGYTF
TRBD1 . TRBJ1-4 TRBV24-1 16 CATWGTPRQGNEKLFF
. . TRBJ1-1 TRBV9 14 CASSVAAGGTEAFF
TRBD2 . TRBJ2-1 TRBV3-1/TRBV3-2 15 CASSLSGRAWNEQFF
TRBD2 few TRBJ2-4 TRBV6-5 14 CASWGGRAKNIQYF
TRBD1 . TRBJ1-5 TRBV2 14 CASSRQGYNQPQHF
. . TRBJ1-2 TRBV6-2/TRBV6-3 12 CASSYSSYGYTF
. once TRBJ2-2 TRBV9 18 CASSVNAGSRGSTGELFF
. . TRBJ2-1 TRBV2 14 CASSEDGFYNEQFF
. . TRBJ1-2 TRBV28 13 CASSTPTNYGYTF
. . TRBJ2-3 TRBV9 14 CASSVLGGPDTQYF
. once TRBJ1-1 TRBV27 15 CASSSLHRDKNEAFF
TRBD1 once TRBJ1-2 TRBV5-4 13 CASSSDRGLGYTF
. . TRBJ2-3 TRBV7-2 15 CASCPFGGSTDTQYF
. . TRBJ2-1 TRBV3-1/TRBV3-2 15 CASSQSWTTYNEQFF